The next 15 T cell receptor beta chains were all read from a single sample in a study of blood T cell repertoires in COVID-19. Sequenced by immunoSEQ multiplex PCR; TCRdb stores in-frame clones only, minus some. The sample shows around 200,000 clones, approximately 91% of them seen only once. The sequenced sample was peripheral blood. Every receptor here comes from a man under 40 with acute or convalescent COVID-19.

The chain is built from TRBV3-1 (or the pseudogene TRBV3-2) and TRBJ2-3; 11 nucleotides line up with TRBD1. The CDR3 is 14 residues long. After removal of 3 bases from V and 8 bases from J, the junction contained 4 bases not matched to a gene. The germline gives CDR1 LGHDT, CDR2 YNNKEL (reference sequence). The CDR3 region has the DNA TGTGCCAGCAGCCAGGGACAGGGGGTTGGTACGCAGTATTTT. The encoded protein is CASSQGQGVGTQYF.

The V call is TRBV4-2, the J call TRBJ2-7, with 7 bases identical to TRBD2. CDR1 and CDR2 from the germline V gene are LGHNA and YNFKEQ. The CDR3 extends over 13 amino acids. V lost 4 bases, J lost 0 bases, and 0 bases stayed unmatched. The CDR3: CASSRDYSYEQYF. DNA for the CDR3: TGTGCCAGCAGCCGGGACTACTCCTACGAGCAGTACTTC.

V is TRBV5-1 and J is TRBJ2-1; 12 bases agree with TRBD2. This CDR3 contains 15 residues. Germline CDR1 is SGHRS and CDR2 is YFSETQ. V lost 1 base to trimming and J lost 8 bases; unmatched junction nucleotides: 4. The CDR3 bases are TGCGCCAGCAGCTTGACTAGCGGGGGGCCCCATGAGCAGTTCTTC. Translation gives CASSLTSGGPHEQFF.

The chain employs TRBV11-2 and TRBJ2-2; 11 nucleotides align to TRBD2. CDR3 length: 16 residues. CDR1 is SGHAT, CDR2 FQNNGV, per germline. V was clipped by 2 bases and J by 4 bases; unmatched bases: 3. The CDR3 region is CASSLNGLAGTGELFF. In DNA, the CDR3 is TGTGCCAGCAGCTTAAACGGACTAGCGGGCACCGGGGAGCTGTTTTTT. Full variable domain (remainder filled in from reference TRBV11-2 and TRBJ2-2): EAGVAQSPRYKIIEKRQSVAFWCNPISGHATLYWYQQILGQGPKLLIQFQNNGVVDDSQLPKDRFSAERLKGVDSTLKIQPAKLEDSAVYLCASSLNGLAGTGELFFGEGSRLTVL.

The chain combines TRBV21-1 with TRBJ2-1; the D call in the table, TRBD2, was not verified against the DNA. TRBV21-1 is marked as a pseudogene. The CDR3 is 23 amino acids. The DNA of the CDR3 is TGTGCCAGCAGCAAAACCCGACGTAAACCTGAAGCCCCACTAGCGGGGGCTTACAATGAGCAGTTCTTC. Translating gives CASSKTRRKPEAPLAGAYNEQFF.

This clone appeared once. The chain links TRBV7-9 to TRBJ1-1, with 9 bases that match TRBD1. V was clipped by 6 bases and J by 14 bases; unmatched bases: 13. Per germline, CDR1 SEHNR and CDR2 FQNEAQ (reference sequence). The CDR3 covers 13 residues. The CDR3 DNA sequence: TGTGCCAGCAGACCGGAGGGGACAGGGAGTGTGTTCTTT. This codes for CASRPEGTGSVFF.

The gene calls are TRBV6-5 and TRBJ1-1, with 7 bases matching TRBD1. Losses at the gene ends were 11 bases for V and 0 bases for J; bases not matched to a gene: 3. This CDR3 contains 12 residues. In germline, CDR1 is MNHEY, CDR2 SVGAGI. CDR3 in amino acids: CASGTVNTEAFF. The CDR3 DNA follows: TGTGCCTCCGGGACAGTGAACACTGAAGCTTTCTTT.

The rearrangement joins TRBV18 to TRBJ2-7; the match to TRBD2 covers 7 bases. This CDR3 is 16 amino acids long. Germline assignment: CDR1 KGHSH and CDR2 LQKENI. J was trimmed by 4 bases and V by 2 bases; bases with no gene match: 11. CDR3 residues: CASSPMKAGNSYEQYF. CDR3 sequence (DNA): TGTGCCAGCTCACCAATGAAAGCGGGGAATTCTTACGAGCAGTACTTC.

The chain uses TRBV15 and TRBJ1-2; 7 nucleotides match TRBD1. Trimming took 4 bases from V and 1 from J; bases not matched to a gene: 12. CDR3 size: 17 residues. CDR1 is LNHNV, CDR2 YYDKDF, per germline (reference sequence). CDR3 region: CATSNPGQRPVNYGYTF. CDR3 nucleotide sequence: TGTGCCACCAGCAATCCGGGACAGCGACCGGTTAACTATGGCTACACCTTC.

This clone was observed a handful of times. The chain recombines TRBV4-2 with TRBJ2-5, with 10 bases identical to TRBD2. CDR3 length equals 14 residues. After removal of 6 bases from V and 3 bases from J, the junction contained 4 bases not matched to a gene. The germline V gene has CDR1 LGHNA and CDR2 YNFKEQ. DNA of the CDR3: TGTGCCAGCAGACGGACTAGCGGAAAAGAGACCCAGTACTTC. Its translation: CASRRTSGKETQYF.

The rearrangement links TRBV7-2 to TRBJ1-6; D call uncertain. Germline V lookup: CDR1 SGHTA, CDR2 FQGNSA. Trimming stripped 0 bases from V and 7 bases from J, with 13 bases between. The CDR3 length is 16 residues. Written as DNA, the CDR3 is TGTGCCAGCAGCTTAGCCCAAGGATCGGGGAATTCACCCCTCCACTTT. Its translation: CASSLAQGSGNSPLHF.

The V gene is TRBV11-3, the J gene TRBJ2-3; 10 bases align to TRBD2. Germline CDR1 is SGHNT and CDR2 is YENEEA. The CDR3 extends over 14 amino acids. V shed 2 bases, J shed 11 bases, and the junction held 7 bases outside the gene matches. The CDR3 region has the DNA TGTGCCAGCAGCTTATCATCGAGCGGGGGGGTGCAGTATTTT. Translated: CASSLSSSGGVQYF.

The chain has TRBV19 and TRBJ1-6, with D perhaps matching TRBD1 (5 bases). Deletions cut 3 bases from V and 8 bases from J, with 8 bases between. Germline V gene lookup returns CDR1 LNHDA and CDR2 SQIVND (reference sequence). The CDR3 has 13 residues. The CDR3: CASSMVRDSPLHF. DNA of the CDR3: TGTGCCAGTAGTATGGTCAGGGATTCACCCCTCCACTTT.

The rearrangement uses TRBV7-6 and TRBJ1-1, with D perhaps TRBD1 (5 bases). CDR1 and CDR2 from the germline V gene are SGHVS and FNYEAQ. This CDR3 comprises 15 residues. With 2 bases removed from V and 5 bases from J, the gap between germline ends came to 15 bases. CDR3 region: CASSLPPSGGTEAFF. CDR3 bases: TGTGCCAGCAGCTTACCCCCCTCGGGGGGGACTGAAGCTTTCTTT.

The rearrangement links TRBV5-1 to TRBJ1-1; 11 bases line up with TRBD1. Germline V gene sequence: CDR1 SGHRS, CDR2 YFSETQ. With 2 bases clipped from V and 7 bases from J, the junction kept 4 bases outside the gene matches. The CDR3 extends over 14 amino acids. The CDR3 DNA is TGCGCCAGCAGCTTAGCGGGGACAGGGGGTGAAGCTTTCTTT. Translating gives CASSLAGTGGEAFF.